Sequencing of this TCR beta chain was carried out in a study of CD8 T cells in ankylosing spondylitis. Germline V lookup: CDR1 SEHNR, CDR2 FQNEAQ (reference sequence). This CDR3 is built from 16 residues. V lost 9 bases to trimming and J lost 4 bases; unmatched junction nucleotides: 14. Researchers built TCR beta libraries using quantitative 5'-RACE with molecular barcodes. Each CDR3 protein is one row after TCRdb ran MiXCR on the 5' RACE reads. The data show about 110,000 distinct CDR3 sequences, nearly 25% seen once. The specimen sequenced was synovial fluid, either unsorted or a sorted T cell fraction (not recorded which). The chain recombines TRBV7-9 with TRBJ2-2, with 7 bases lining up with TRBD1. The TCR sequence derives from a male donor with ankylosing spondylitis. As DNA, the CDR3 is TGTGCCAGTAGAAGTTGGCAGGGGGAGTTCACCGGGGAGCTGTTTTTT. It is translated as CASRSWQGEFTGELFF.